This T cell receptor beta chain was sequenced in a study of blood T cell repertoires in COVID-19. On the study more broadly: There were acute and convalescent COVID-19 samples, and they came from the United States, Italy and Spain. In each case, the material was cDNA or gDNA derived from T cells, B-cell-depleted T cells, or PBMCs.

Per the authors' pipeline: Researchers report that nucleated cell counts were estimated from reference gene primer amplification. Measured with immunoSEQ multiplex PCR; TCRdb has only the in-frame clones, and not every one. That table supplies the V and J calls and clone size; D and trimming were determined from the DNA. The data show around 310,000 clones, about 91% seen once. The junction had 11 bases not matched to a gene; V was cut back by 4 bases and J by 4 bases. This CDR3 has 16 residues. Germline values: CDR1 MDHEN, CDR2 SYDVKM. The TCR sequence derives from a woman aged 55-70 years with acute or convalescent COVID-19. The chain is built from TRBV28 and TRBJ2-7, with 9 bases aligning to TRBD1. The sequenced sample was peripheral blood. The CDR3 DNA reads TGTGCCAGCAGTTCATCCACCGGGACAGGGCGGTACGAGCAGTACTTC. This gives the protein CASSSSTGTGRYEQYF. The full variable domain, completed using reference TRBV28 and TRBJ2-7, is DVKVTQSSRYLVKRTGEKVFLECVQDMDHENMFWYRQDPGLGLRLIYFSYDVKMKEKGDIPEGYSVSREKKERFSLILESASTNQTSMYLCASSSSTGTGRYEQYFGPGTRLTVT.